This T cell receptor beta chain was identified during a study of blood T cells in healthy people across ages (dated by TCRdb to between 2015 and 2017). About the full investigation: In model experiments, roughly one uniquely barcoded TCR beta cDNA molecule per two T cells was captured by template switching. Two additional independent replicas of 1 million unique cDNA reads from the same blood draw were analyzed for two donors (one aged 18 to 30 and one aged 80 or older). The donors were split into four age groups: young (average about 15 years), middle-aged (39), aged (around 67) and long-lived (roughly 77). To track age-related changes in TCR beta repertoire diversity, the study relied on deep sequencing normalized with unique cDNA molecular identifiers.

Library preparation used 5' RACE. The listed sequencing device is Illumina HiSeq 2500. A second roughly 6 to 12 cycle PCR used a sample-barcoded 5' primer and a J-beta primer mix. A unique molecular identifier was introduced onto each TCR beta cDNA molecule by a template-switch 5' adaptor carrying 12 random nucleotides. At least 3 million CDR3-containing paired-end reads were obtained from each sample. All of the RNA was converted into first-strand cDNA using the Mint cDNA synthesis kit, with a TRBC-specific oligonucleotide serving as the primer. Following uracil-DNA glycosylase treatment, a first 18-cycle PCR with universal primers M1SS and BC2_uni_R was performed on all cDNA. The source study handled its data this way. Each sample was normalized by randomly selecting 1 million high-quality reads, each carrying a distinct molecular identifier. Instead of being binned into consensus sequences, reads that shared molecular identifiers were thrown out. MiTCR, with a Q25 quality threshold and the strictest error-elimination algorithm, was used for CDR3 identification, clonotype clustering and error correction. A nonparametric unseen species model using Euler transformation provided a lower-bound estimate of total TCR beta diversity. Using fastp trimming at Q25 and MiXCR clonotype assembly, TCRdb reanalyzed the public sequencing data and kept in-frame beta chains. Here each entry gathers all rows of one CDR3 protein and keeps the most common genes and DNA. V and J calls and clone size were set by TCRdb, not the authors. This sample holds under 1,100,000 distinct CDR3 sequences; less than 25% were observed only once. The leading ten clones occupy approximately 0.79% of the sample.

As to this clonotype: The antigen this receptor binds is unknown. Per-base qualities were not stored, and no clone one base away is much larger.

What the study reported, not specific to this receptor: Observed TCR beta diversity per million T cells fell roughly linearly with age, and a significant reduction was already apparent by age roughly 41. Estimates of total diversity based on one million sequenced T cells were considered lower bounds and underestimates. Conclusive comparison of naive and antigen-experienced compartments was prevented by the profiling of bulk unsorted PBMCs. The percentage of naive T cells measured by flow cytometry correlated strongly with observed TCR beta diversity. Donor CMV infection status was unknown, potentially confounding age-related changes in expanded clonotypes. Compared with the aged group, the long-lived group had more naive CD4+ T cells, fewer expanded clones and increased TCR diversity, a pattern suggesting age selection.

Donors were 39 systemically healthy Caucasian individuals from Russia aged roughly 6 to 90 years. Ten milliliters of peripheral blood were drawn from each donor into EDTA-treated Vacutainer tubes. PBMCs were isolated by Ficoll-Paque density-gradient centrifugation, with at least 6 million obtained per sample. Trizol reagent was used to extract total RNA from PBMCs, with at least 6 micrograms per sample. Naive CD45RAhigh/CD27high T cell percentages were measured by flow cytometry on a PBMC aliquot from every donor. V loses 4 bases at its end and J loses 7 bases; junction bases beyond the gene matches: 12. CDR1 and CDR2 (MDHEN, SYDVKM) derive from the germline V gene. From the cysteine up to the phenylalanine, the CDR3 has a length of 15 residues. Just the 45-base CDR3 DNA is kept, in frame starting at base 1. The same specimen was also included in a second study, on T cells of mothers and their children. As described in the second report: The donors were nine systemically healthy Caucasian individuals, made up of three mothers and their six children. cDNA synthesis used all of the extracted RNA, with roughly 1.5 ug of RNA in each 15 ul reaction. In the second PCR, the M1S primer added sample barcodes and 2-4 random nucleotides. Each mother yielded over 8 million TCR beta CDR3 reads and each child 2.5 million to 3 million reads. TCR recombination output is similarly shaped by thymic selection in related and unrelated pairs, with a minor effect exerted by inherited differences. Normalized repertoire overlap was always slightly but never significantly higher in related than unrelated mother-child pairs. No persistent microchimeric T cell clones were detected, at a sensitivity of around 97 clones per million clonotypes. The study used deep NGS to compare TCR beta repertoires of mothers and children, seeking features distinguishing related mother-child pairs from unrelated individuals. The mean age was 40 +/- 4 years for the mothers and about 12 +/- 4 years for the children. After adapter ligation was performed with NEBNext reagents, the libraries were sequenced on an Illumina HiSeq 2000 with 100+100 nt paired-end reads. To avoid cross-contamination, the mother libraries and the child libraries were prepared a month apart and sequenced in separate runs. Each donor had between about 500,000 and 2,300,000 distinct TCR beta clonotypes identified. Naive TCR beta clonotypes were estimated from low-frequency clonotypes matched to each donor's FACS-determined naive share, without sorting.

The TCR sequence derives from a girl aged 2-15 years in good health. The specimen was blood. The V gene is TRBV28 and the J gene is TRBJ2-5, and TRBD2 matches 7 of the central bases. For the CDR3, the sequence is CASSSGAGSQRTQYF. The DNA sequence is given as TGTGCCAGCAGTTCCGGAGCGGGGTCACAACGGACCCAGTACTTC.